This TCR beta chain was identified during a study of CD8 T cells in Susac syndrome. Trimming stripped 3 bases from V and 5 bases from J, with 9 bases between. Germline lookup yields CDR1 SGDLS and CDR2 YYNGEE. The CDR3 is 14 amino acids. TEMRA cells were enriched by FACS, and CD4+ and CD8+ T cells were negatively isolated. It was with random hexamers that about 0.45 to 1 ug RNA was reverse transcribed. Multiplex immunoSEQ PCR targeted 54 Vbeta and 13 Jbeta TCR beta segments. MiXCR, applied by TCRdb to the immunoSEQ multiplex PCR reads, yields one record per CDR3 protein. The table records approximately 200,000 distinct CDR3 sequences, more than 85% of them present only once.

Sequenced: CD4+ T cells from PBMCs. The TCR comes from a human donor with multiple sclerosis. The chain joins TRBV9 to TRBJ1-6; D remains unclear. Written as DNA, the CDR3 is TGTGCCAGCAGCGAGACAATGAATAATTCACCCCTCCACTTT. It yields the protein CASSETMNNSPLHF. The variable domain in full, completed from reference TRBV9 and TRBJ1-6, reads DSGVTQTPKHLITATGQRVTLRCSPRSGDLSVYWYQQSLDQGLQFLIQYYNGEERAKGNILERFSAQQFPDLHSELNLSSLELGDSALYFCASSETMNNSPLHFGNGTRLTVT.